This T cell receptor (beta chain) was identified during a study of CD8 T cells in Susac syndrome. Trimming removed 8 bases from V and 10 bases from J, with 12 bases in between. The CDR3 length is 12 residues. Stable or active relapsing-remitting multiple sclerosis, untreated and meeting revised McDonald criteria, defined the controls. FACS enriched CD8+ TEMRA cells, while bulk CD8+ and CD4+ were negatively isolated. With random hexamers, reverse transcription was performed on about 0.45 to 1 ug of RNA. Amplification of TCR beta CDR3 across 54 Vbeta and 13 Jbeta was performed with immunoSEQ multiplex PCR. TCRdb processed the immunoSEQ multiplex PCR reads anew with MiXCR; each CDR3 protein has one entry. The sample records roughly 140,000 distinct CDR3 sequences, roughly 94% being singletons.

V and J are TRBV12-3 or TRBV12-4 and TRBJ1-6, with D maybe TRBD1 (6 bases). Sequencing was done on a sample of CD8+ T cells from PBMCs. The sequence was obtained from a human donor with multiple sclerosis. The CDR3 DNA sequence: TGTGCCAGCGCACAGGGAGGATCACCCCTCCACTTT. Protein: CASAQGGSPLHF.